The sequence of this T cell receptor beta chain was determined in a study of cytotoxic CD8 clonotypes in ibrutinib-treated CLL. Study-wide context: The patients comprised approximately 11 relapsed/refractory and about 14 treatment-naive cases, 17 IGHV unmutated.

The CDR3 has 13 amino acids. Germline CDR1 reads SNHLY; CDR2 reads FYNNEI. V gave up 3 bases and J gave up 4 bases, with 9 bases separating them. Sequencing was performed with immunoSEQ multiplex PCR; in TCRdb, only in-frame clones are kept and a portion is missing. The sample has under 300,000 clones; around 77% are singletons. The study, taken as a whole, reports: Lymph node repertoires were not studied, and sampling times were unmatched. Clonality climbed at ibrutinib response, then dropped toward baseline at progression.

This clone was observed once. Its antigen is unidentified. The receptor comes from a human donor with chronic lymphocytic leukemia. The V call is TRBV2, the J call TRBJ1-2; D is undetermined. This specimen was PBMCs, taken at disease progression, from a patient treated with ibrutinib. The CDR3 protein is CASSDRRVYGYTF. DNA for the CDR3: TGTGCCAGCAGTGACAGGAGGGTCTATGGCTACACCTTC.